This entry describes one TCR beta chain. The data derive from a study of technical replicates of blood from a few donors. This CDR3 is 12 amino acids long. Trimming left V 0 bases short and J 4 bases short, with 4 bases between. Per germline, CDR1 GTSNPN and CDR2 SVGIG (reference sequence). TCRdb's table, derived via immunoSEQ multiplex PCR, lists solely in-frame clones and lacks some. The sample lists approximately 89,000 clones, roughly 94% occurring once. V is TRBV30 and J is TRBJ1-5; D remains unclear. This clonotype originated in a human donor in good health. Sequenced sample: T cells isolated from PBMCs. CDR3 sequence (DNA): TGTGCCTGGAGTGTATCTAATCAGCCCCAGCATTTT. Translating gives CAWSVSNQPQHF.